The 8 T cell receptor beta chains reported below all come from one sample, sequenced in a study of early T cells in non-severe SARS-CoV-2 infection. A single record per CDR3 protein comes from TCRdb applying MiXCR to the 5' RACE reads. The sample lists more than 65,000 distinct CDR3 sequences, approximately 12% seen once, with roughly 1.2% in the top ten. The sequenced sample was whole blood. The origin of the receptors is an adult who was a healthcare worker with PCR-confirmed SARS-CoV-2 infection or an uninfected control (not recorded which).

This clonotype occurred many times. The genes are TRBV24-1 and TRBJ1-1; D gene ambiguous. CDR1 is KGHDR and CDR2 is SFDVKD in the germline V gene. The ends were cut back, 5 bases at V and 6 bases at J, with 12 bases in the middle. This CDR3 comprises 13 residues. CDR3 DNA sequence: TGTGCCACCAGTGCTACTTCTTCTTCTGAAGCTTTCTTT. Translating it yields CATSATSSSEAFF.

The chain carries TRBV27 and TRBJ1-2, with unresolved D. CDR1 is MNHEY and CDR2 is SMNVEV in the germline V gene (reference sequence). Trimming cost V 7 bases and J 2 bases, with 8 bases left between them. The CDR3 is 12 residues long. The CDR3 sequence is CASTDGNYGYTF. CDR3 DNA sequence: TGTGCCAGCACGGACGGGAACTATGGCTACACCTTC.

At least ten counts were recorded for this clonotype. The rearrangement links TRBV27 to TRBJ1-5; 9 nucleotides align to TRBD1. Trimming took 0 bases from V and 7 from J; bases not matched to a gene: 4. Germline V CDR1 and CDR2: MNHEY, SMNVEV (reference sequence). This CDR3 region has 15 residues. The CDR3 is CASSLSTGGLQPQHF. CDR3 sequence (DNA): TGTGCCAGCAGTTTATCAACAGGGGGCCTGCAGCCCCAGCATTTT.

This clonotype was seen repeatedly, ten times or more. V gene TRBV27 combines with J gene TRBJ1-2; D unclear. This CDR3 contains 12 residues. V was clipped by 5 bases and J by 8 bases, with 12 bases between them. Per germline, CDR1 MNHEY and CDR2 SMNVEV (reference sequence). CDR3 nucleotides: TGTGCCAGCAGTGATCGGGATCACGGCTACACCTTC. It specifies CASSDRDHGYTF.

This clonotype was observed many times. The chain combines TRBV25-1 with TRBJ1-1; D possibly corresponds to TRBD1 (5 bases). Per the germline V gene, CDR1 is MGHDK and CDR2 is SYGVNS. V lost 1 base and J lost 0, with 9 bases in between. CDR3 size: 15 residues. CDR3 in amino acids: CASSEWGEMNTEAFF. The CDR3 DNA is TGTGCCAGCAGTGAATGGGGGGAAATGAACACTGAAGCTTTCTTT.

The table lists this clonotype with many counts. This sequence joins TRBV27 and TRBJ2-7, with TRBD2 matching 11 bases. Trimming cost V 5 bases and J 6 bases; bases outside gene matches: 9. The CDR3 loop spans 15 amino acids. Germline assignment: CDR1 MNHEY and CDR2 SMNVEV (reference sequence). The CDR3 region is CASSPWGSGRGEQYF. CDR3 DNA: TGTGCCAGCAGTCCGTGGGGTAGCGGGAGGGGCGAGCAGTACTTC.

This clonotype occurred many times. V is TRBV18 and J is TRBJ2-7; 12 bases are a match to TRBD2. This CDR3 comprises 17 residues. The germline CDR1 and CDR2 sequences are KGHSH and LQKENI. J was trimmed by 2 bases and V by 6 bases; bases with no gene match: 11. The DNA for the CDR3 is TGTGCCAGCTCTACCTCCACTTCTAGCGGGGGGGCCTACGAGCAGTACTTC. It is translated as CASSTSTSSGGAYEQYF.

This clonotype came up many times. The gene calls are TRBV6-2 or TRBV6-3 and TRBJ2-1; 7 nucleotides agree with TRBD2. The CDR3 is 18 amino acids. Germline V gene data show CDR1 as MNHEY and CDR2 as SVGEGT. V shed 2 bases, J shed 0 bases, and the junction held 10 bases outside the gene matches. DNA for the CDR3: TGTGCCAGCAGTTACACTGATCCTCTAGCGGCCTCCTACAATGAGCAGTTCTTC. It encodes CASSYTDPLAASYNEQFF.